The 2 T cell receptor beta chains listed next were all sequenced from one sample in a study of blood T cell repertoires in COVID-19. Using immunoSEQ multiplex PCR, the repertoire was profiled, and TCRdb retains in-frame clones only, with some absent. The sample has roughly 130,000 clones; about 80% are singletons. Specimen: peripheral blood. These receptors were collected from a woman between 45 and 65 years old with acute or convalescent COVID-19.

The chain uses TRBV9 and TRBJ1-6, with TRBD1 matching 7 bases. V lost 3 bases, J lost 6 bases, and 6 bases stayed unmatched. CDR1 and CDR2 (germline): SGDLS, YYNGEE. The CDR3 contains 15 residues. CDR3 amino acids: CASSAVGTANSPLHF. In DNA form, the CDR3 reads TGTGCCAGCAGCGCCGTCGGGACAGCTAATTCACCCCTCCACTTT.

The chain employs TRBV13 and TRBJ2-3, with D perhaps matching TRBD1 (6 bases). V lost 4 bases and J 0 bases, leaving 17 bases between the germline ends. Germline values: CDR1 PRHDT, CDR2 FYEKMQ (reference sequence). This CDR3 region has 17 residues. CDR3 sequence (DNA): TGTGCCAGCAGCTCTTCGGACAGCAACTCAAGCACAGATACGCAGTATTTT. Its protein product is CASSSSDSNSSTDTQYF.